This TCR beta chain was sequenced in a study of regulatory T cells in long-lasting Graves disease. Study results and caveats: Persistent disease preferred TRBV28, TRBJ1-2 and TRBJ2-5.

This clonotype has only a few counts. Antigen: not known. J was trimmed by 3 bases and V by 4 bases; bases with no gene match: 12. Germline V CDR1 and CDR2: DFQATT, SNEGSKA (reference sequence). The CDR3 extends over 17 amino acids. Time point reported: newly diagnosed GD, antithyroid drugs for less than 3 months. RNA isolated from PBMCs was used to make the TCR library. Clinicians diagnosed Graves' disease using American Thyroid Association guidelines. Those enrolled as patients came out of an endocrinology department in Xi'an, China. Library construction for TCR beta used iRepertoire HTBI primers and Arm-PCR of CDR3 regions. TCRdb itself ran the multiplex PCR reads through MiXCR, one entry per CDR3 protein. This sample has about 530,000 distinct CDR3 sequences, with about 16% found just once. This same sample was also part of a study on T cells in Graves' hyperthyroidism and ophthalmopathy. As that report states: Pregnant or lactating patients were excluded, as were those with uncontrolled infection or other autoimmune disease.

This specimen was peripheral blood mononuclear cells (PBMCs), taken at new diagnosis, from a patient treated with antithyroid drugs. The rearrangement links TRBV20-1 to TRBJ1-5; 10 bases agree with TRBD1. The TCR originated in a woman aged 40 to 65 with Graves disease. The CDR3, as DNA: TGCAGTGCTAAACCCCCTGGACAGGGGGGGACCAATCAGCCCCAGCATTTT. This sequence encodes CSAKPPGQGGTNQPQHF.